These T cell receptor beta chains were read from a single sample in a study of OX40 agonist ivuxolimab in advanced cancers. Produced via immunoSEQ multiplex PCR; TCRdb's table is partial and in-frame only. The sample carries under 65,000 clones, 80% to 90% recorded once. This sample comprised CD4+ or CD8+ T cells sorted from blood, obtained in a trial of the OX40 agonist ivuxolimab. These receptors came from an adult with an advanced solid tumor such as melanoma, head and neck, liver or kidney cancer. The conserved cysteine and the conserved F or W are not part of the CDR3 here.

v_call cdr3_length cdr3_aa
TRBV5-6 13 ASSGTYGSTDTQY
TRBV19 14 ASSIATPYSNQPQH
TRBV9 13 ASSAPDSSYNEQF
TRBV9 12 ASSSGGSNQPQH
TRBV29-1 11 SVGWGDTGELF
TRBV9 10 ASSPSGGEAF
TRBV11-2 11 ASSQVWGETQY
TRBV5-5 16 ASSPQLTGIPPTDTQY
TRBV6-6 12 ASSYTGRNQPQH
TRBV6-5 12 ASSYSPPHYGYT
TRBV29-1 10 SVEVLGDEQY
TRBV19 13 ASSTDTDSNQPQH
TRBV6-6 9 ASIGADGYT
TRBV7-3 13 ASSEHPGGSYEQY
TRBV29-1 11 SAEPGWNNEQF
TRBV19 14 ASSFHGTPRTETQY